This T cell receptor (beta chain) was captured in a study of T cell responses to AZD1222 COVID-19 vaccine (dated by TCRdb to 2020 to 2022). Context from the whole study: TCR sequencing covered roughly 230 trial participants: 200 to 220 given two doses of AZD1222 and 26 given two doses of MenACWY control vaccine. Enrollment into the trials was organized by age into subgroups of 18-55, 56-69 and 70-plus years, and those subgroups contained approximately 160, 26 and 62 TCR-sequenced participants, respectively.

Summary of the overall study and its limitations: Participants were mostly white British, with more females than males. The authors suggested clonal diversity may have been underestimated. After two AZD1222 doses, spike-specific TCR breadth and depth were significantly higher than at day 0 and than in MenACWY recipients. Nearly half of unique spike-specific TCRs reportedly recognized epitopes outside regions mutated in the B.1.351 and B.1.1.7 variants. Conclusions about previously exposed vaccinees are limited, since just a handful of AZD1222 recipients were seropositive for SARS-CoV-2 at baseline. The 56-69-year group was small, and its depth increase did not reach significance, likely because of low power. Vaccine-associated CD4 TCRs spanned the whole spike protein, with dominant responses in regions 160-218 and 743-854. Because no day 14 peak-response samples were available, repertoires were characterized only after the peak T cell response.

Turning to this clone: No cognate antigen has been identified for it. No much larger clone is present one base from it, and per-base qualities are unavailable.

Interpreted using the paper, the time point label stands for: about 28 days (+/-7) after the second vaccine dose. AZD1222 recipients with second doses at about 4 weeks or about 12 weeks were pooled, because spike-specific TCR depth and breadth did not differ between schedules. Vaccinee samples were obtained from the UK trials COV001 and COV002, which included a single-blind randomized controlled phase 2/3 trial of AZD1222 (ChAdOx1 nCoV-19) in healthy adults. For TCRbeta chain sequencing, PBMC samples were collected from trial participants at day 0 and at day 28 after the second dose. The CDR3 regions of human TCRbeta chains were analyzed by immunosequencing. In the authors' own workflow: TCRs in the repertoires were matched against a reference library of SARS-CoV-2-specific TCRs that had been generated with the MIRA antigen-specificity platform. Breadth was defined as the fraction of unique TCRs that were SARS-CoV-2-associated, and depth was defined as the fraction of total T cells that were SARS-CoV-2-associated. Each spike-specific TCR was assigned to its reactive spike region and to a CD4 or CD8 class using the MIRA data. Log10-transformed breadth and depth values were compared by one-way ANOVA with Sidak's multiple comparisons tests. The immuneACCESS repertoire file appears here via TCRdb, limited to in-frame rearrangements. These files lack a portion of the clones; in checked studies, under half of the deficit traces to unresolved V genes, and the cause of the others is not known. D and trimming were read from the DNA, whereas the V and J calls and clone size are those reported in that table. Counted in this sample were tens of thousands of clones; 70% to 80% of them appeared once. The ten largest account for roughly 4.9% of the sample.

Trimming takes 8 bases off V and 0 bases off J; junction bases not matched to a gene: 7. Inclusive of the bounding cysteine and phenylalanine, the CDR3 is 15 residues long. The CDR3 DNA has 45 bases and is translated from base 1. Sequences LNHDA (CDR1) and SQIVND (CDR2) are obtained from the germline V gene (reference sequence). The clonotype comes from an adult who received the AZD1222 COVID-19 vaccine. The rearranged segments are TRBV19 and TRBJ1-3; TRBD1 aligns with 7 central bases. Material: peripheral blood, obtained 28 days after the second AZD1222 dose. At the DNA level, the sequence is TGTGCCAGTGCGAATCACAGGGGCTCTGGAAACACCATATATTTT. Translated, it reads CASANHRGSGNTIYF.